Presented here are 20 T cell receptor beta chains from one specimen sequenced in a study of cytomegalovirus exposure and HLA in healthy donors. In the PCR, 60 Vbeta and 13 Jbeta primers were used. Only in-frame clones appear in the TCRdb table, and some are missing; sequencing was by immunoSEQ multiplex PCR. This sample has 200,000 or so clones, with roughly 84% found just once. The material sequenced was PBMCs. The source is a boy aged 2 to 10 in good health and CMV-seronegative.

The V and J genes are TRBV11-2 and TRBJ1-1; 7 nucleotides align to TRBD1. Germline CDR1 reads SGHAT; CDR2 reads FQNNGV. CDR3 length: 13 amino acids. V lost 0 bases, J lost 8 bases, and 3 bases stayed unmatched. DNA of the CDR3: TGTGCCAGCAGCTTAGATCAGACAGGGGAAGCTTTCTTT. Its protein product is CASSLDQTGEAFF.

CDR3 coding DNA: TGTGCCAGCAGTGGGGGGACAGCTAACAACTATGGCTACACCTTC. As protein: CASSGGTANNYGYTF. J is TRBJ1-2 and V is TRBV6-1; 7 nucleotides align to TRBD1. The CDR3 totals 15 residues. The germline gives CDR1 MNHNS, CDR2 SASEGT. After removal of 4 bases from V and 2 bases from J, the junction contained 7 bases not matched to a gene.

This rearrangement joins TRBV9 to TRBJ2-2; D remains ambiguous. V gave up 4 bases and J gave up 3 bases, with 7 bases separating them. This CDR3 is 13 amino acids long. Germline loops: CDR1 SGDLS, CDR2 YYNGEE. CDR3 amino acids: CASSLADTGELFF. CDR3 nucleotide sequence: TGTGCCAGCAGCCTCGCGGACACCGGGGAGCTGTTTTTT. The full variable domain, rest sourced from reference TRBV9 and TRBJ2-2, is DSGVTQTPKHLITATGQRVTLRCSPRSGDLSVYWYQQSLDQGLQFLIQYYNGEERAKGNILERFSAQQFPDLHSELNLSSLELGDSALYFCASSLADTGELFFGEGSRLTVL.

The table lists this clone with a few counts. The chain employs TRBV2 and TRBJ1-1, with D uncertain. This CDR3 has 14 residues. Trimming took 2 bases from V and 1 from J, leaving 8 bases between them. Looked up from germline, CDR1 is SNHLY and CDR2 is FYNNEI. CDR3 residues: CASSEMRSNTEAFF. The CDR3 DNA reads as TGTGCCAGCAGTGAAATGAGGTCGAACACTGAAGCTTTCTTT.

This clone came up once. The rearrangement joins TRBV7-9 to TRBJ2-1, with 12 bases lining up with TRBD1. This CDR3 spans 15 amino acids. J gave up 8 bases and V 5 bases, and 7 bases lay outside the gene matches. Germline V lookup: CDR1 SEHNR, CDR2 FQNEAQ (reference sequence). CDR3 loop: CASSKPGQGAYEQFF. Here the CDR3 DNA reads TGTGCCAGCAGCAAACCGGGACAGGGGGCGTATGAGCAGTTCTTC.

This sequence joins TRBV11-1 and TRBJ2-3, with TRBD1 matching over 10 bases. Germline CDR1 SGHAT, CDR2 FQDESV (reference sequence). This CDR3 has 17 amino acids. V trimming: 6 bases; J trimming: 2 bases; junction bases outside the gene matches: 11. Written as DNA, the CDR3 is TGTGCCAGCAGTTCCCGGACAGGGGGGCGATCCACAGATACGCAGTATTTT. It yields the protein CASSSRTGGRSTDTQYF.

The chain carries TRBV2 and TRBJ2-1; 11 bases match TRBD2. The V segment lost 9 bases and the J segment 7 bases; nucleotides outside the gene matches: 5. The germline CDR1 and CDR2 sequences are SNHLY and FYNNEI. The CDR3 is 13 residues long. CDR3 protein: CARSSGRGNEQFF. Written as DNA, the CDR3 is TGTGCCAGGAGTAGCGGGAGGGGGAATGAGCAGTTCTTC. Supplemented by reference TRBV2 and TRBJ2-1, the full variable domain reads EPEVTQTPSHQVTQMGQEVILRCVPISNHLYFYWYRQILGQKVEFLVSFYNNEISEKSEIFDDQFSVERPDGSNFTLKIRSTKLEDSAMYFCARSSGRGNEQFFGPGTRLTVL.

The chain combines TRBV21-1 with TRBJ1-6; TRBD1 is the table's D call, not checked against the DNA. TRBV21-1 is listed as a pseudogene. This CDR3 region has 18 residues. The CDR3 sequence: CASSKVPRTPTLNSPLHF. DNA of the CDR3: TGTGCCAGCAGCAAAGTGCCCCGGACACCGACTCTTAATTCACCCCTCCACTTT.

This chain uses TRBV7-6 with TRBJ2-1; D possibly corresponds to TRBD2 (5 bases). V was cut by 1 base and J by 5 bases, with 9 bases left in between. CDR1 is SGHVS and CDR2 is FNYEAQ in the germline V gene. The CDR3 extends over 14 amino acids. CDR3 nucleotide sequence: TGTGCCAGCAGCTTAGGAGGGAGCCACAATGAGCAGTTCTTC. It is translated as CASSLGGSHNEQFF.

This chain joins TRBV5-4 and TRBJ2-3, with TRBD2 identical over 8 bases. Per the germline V gene, CDR1 is SGHNT and CDR2 is YYREEE (reference sequence). The CDR3 runs 16 residues. V gave up 4 bases and J gave up 4 bases; unmatched junction bases: 11. The CDR3 bases are TGTGCCAGCAGCCCGAGGGCGGGACTAGAATCAGATACGCAGTATTTT. It encodes CASSPRAGLESDTQYF.

The V gene is TRBV2, the J gene TRBJ1-5; the D gene is possibly TRBD1 (6 bases). In germline, CDR1 is SNHLY, CDR2 FYNNEI. This CDR3 is built from 15 residues. Trimming removed 3 bases at V and 2 bases at J, with 11 bases between. This chain's CDR3 is CASSERAGGNQPQHF. In DNA, the CDR3 is TGTGCCAGCAGTGAGAGGGCAGGGGGCAATCAGCCCCAGCATTTT.

This clone showed up just a few times. V and J are TRBV13 and TRBJ2-2; 7 bases are a match to TRBD2. The CDR3 totals 16 residues. The germline CDR1 and CDR2 sequences are PRHDT and FYEKMQ (reference sequence). The V and J ends lost 2 bases and 7 bases, in that order; junction bases with no gene match: 10. In nucleotides, the CDR3 is TGTGCCAGCAGCTTAAAGGGCGGGAGAATCATCGGGGAGCTGTTTTTT. Amino acid sequence: CASSLKGGRIIGELFF.

This chain uses TRBV2 with TRBJ1-5; 7 nucleotides match TRBD1. The V and J ends lost 5 bases and 3 bases, in that order; junction bases with no gene match: 7. Germline lookup yields CDR1 SNHLY and CDR2 FYNNEI. This CDR3 region has 15 residues. CDR3 sequence (DNA): TGTGCCAGCAGTTTGGACAGGCTCCTCAATCAGCCCCAGCATTTT. Translating it yields CASSLDRLLNQPQHF.

The rearrangement links TRBV7-2 to TRBJ2-5; TRBD2 matches 7 bases. The CDR3 is made up of 17 amino acids. Germline V gives CDR1 SGHTA, CDR2 FQGNSA. The ends lost 5 bases at V and 4 bases at J; junction bases unmatched: 16. CDR3 in DNA: TGTGCCAGCAGCCTGAGCGGGAATATGCCTTCGATAGAGACCCAGTACTTC. Encoded protein: CASSLSGNMPSIETQYF.

The chain combines TRBV6-6 with TRBJ1-1; 7 positions agree with TRBD1. This CDR3 spans 12 amino acids. The junction had 6 bases not matched to a gene; V was cut back by 6 bases and J by 8 bases. The germline V gene encodes CDR1 MNHNY and CDR2 SVGAGI (reference sequence). The CDR3 DNA is TGTGCCAGCAGACAGACAGGGTTAGAAGCTTTCTTT. This gives the protein CASRQTGLEAFF.

V and J are TRBV21-1 and TRBJ2-7; the table names TRBD1, a call not compared with the DNA. TRBV21-1 is reported as a pseudogene. The CDR3 spans 13 residues. CDR3 protein: CASSKGLSYEQYF. The CDR3 bases are TGTGCCAGCAGCAAAGGGCTTTCCTACGAGCAGTACTTC.

The chain recombines TRBV29-1 with TRBJ1-4; 7 bases fit TRBD1. Germline lookup yields CDR1 SQVTM and CDR2 ANQGSEA. V shed 4 bases and J 7 bases; nucleotides not matched to a gene: 6. The CDR3 is 13 amino acids. The CDR3 sequence is CSVAEGAGEKLFF. The CDR3 DNA reads TGCAGCGTTGCGGAGGGGGCGGGTGAAAAACTGTTTTTT.

The V and J genes are TRBV5-1 and TRBJ2-5; 8 bases align to TRBD2. Unmatched junction bases numbered 11, after V lost 3 bases and J lost 4 bases. Germline CDR1 reads SGHRS; CDR2 reads YFSETQ. This CDR3 contains 16 residues. CDR3 sequence (DNA): TGCGCCAGCAGCTCTATAGCGGGAAGGGGCTCAGAGACCCAGTACTTC. Residues: CASSSIAGRGSETQYF.

This chain links TRBV4-1 with TRBJ2-1; 7 bases align to TRBD2. The V gene's germline CDR1 is MGHRA and CDR2 YSYEKL. J was trimmed by 8 bases and V by 3 bases; bases with no gene match: 16. This CDR3 comprises 17 residues. The CDR3 nucleotides read TGCGCCAGCAGCCATTCTGCGGCTAGCGGATTTAGGGATGAGCAGTTCTTC. Protein product: CASSHSAASGFRDEQFF.

The chain is built from TRBV19 and TRBJ1-2; weak D call: TRBD1 (5 bases). V was shortened by 9 bases and J by 3 bases, with 14 bases between the two germline ends. Germline V gene lookup returns CDR1 LNHDA and CDR2 SQIVND (reference sequence). The CDR3 extends over 13 amino acids. In nucleotides, the CDR3 is TGTGCCAGCGGCCCGGGGGTCCACTATGGCTACACCTTC. Translated, it gives CASGPGVHYGYTF.